This T cell receptor (beta chain) appears in the sequencing data of a study of regulatory T cells in long-lasting Graves disease. The CDR3 is made up of 14 amino acids. The germline V gene has CDR1 MNHNS and CDR2 SASEGT. With 9 bases clipped from V and 2 bases from J, the junction kept 9 bases outside the gene matches. This clonotype was seen repeatedly, ten times or more. Noted time point: newly diagnosed GD, antithyroid drugs for less than 3 months. There was RNA extracted from PBMCs, and the TCR library was made from it. For TCR beta, libraries came from iRepertoire HTBI primers and Arm-PCR of CDR3 regions. Authors' methods: Across all samples, 62 TRBV segments and around 14 TRBJ segments were identified. TCRdb called the multiplex PCR reads again in MiXCR, with one record for every CDR3 protein. The V and J calls here are based on TCRdb, not the publication. The top ten clones hold around 21% of a sample with approximately 390,000 distinct CDR3 sequences, about 17% of them seen once.

This same sample was also part of a study on T cells in Graves' hyperthyroidism and ophthalmopathy. That investigation notes: Uncontrolled infections, other autoimmune diseases, pregnancy or lactation led to exclusion of patients.

The specimen comprised peripheral blood mononuclear cells (PBMCs), sampled at new diagnosis, from a patient treated with antithyroid drugs. The receptor's source is a woman aged 18-29 years with Graves disease. The chain links TRBV6-1 to TRBJ2-7; 8 bases fit TRBD1. The CDR3 nucleotides are TGTGCCAGTCATAACAGGGGGAGACCCTACGAGCAGTACTTC. Translating gives CASHNRGRPYEQYF.